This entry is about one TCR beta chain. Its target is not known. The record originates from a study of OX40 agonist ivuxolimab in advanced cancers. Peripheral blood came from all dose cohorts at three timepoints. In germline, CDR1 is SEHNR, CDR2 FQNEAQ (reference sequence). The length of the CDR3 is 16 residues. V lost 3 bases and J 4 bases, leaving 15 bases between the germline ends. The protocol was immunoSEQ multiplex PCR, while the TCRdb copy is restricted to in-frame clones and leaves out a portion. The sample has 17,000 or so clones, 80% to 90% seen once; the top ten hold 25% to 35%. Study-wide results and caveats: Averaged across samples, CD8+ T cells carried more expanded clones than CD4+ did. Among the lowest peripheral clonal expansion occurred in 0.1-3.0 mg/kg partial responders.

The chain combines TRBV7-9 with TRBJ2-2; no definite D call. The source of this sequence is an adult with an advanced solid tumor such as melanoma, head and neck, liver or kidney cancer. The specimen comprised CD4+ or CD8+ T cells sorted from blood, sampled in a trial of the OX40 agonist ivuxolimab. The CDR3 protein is CASSLWVGGFTGELFF. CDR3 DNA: TGTGCCAGCAGCTTGTGGGTTGGCGGCTTCACCGGGGAGCTGTTTTTT.